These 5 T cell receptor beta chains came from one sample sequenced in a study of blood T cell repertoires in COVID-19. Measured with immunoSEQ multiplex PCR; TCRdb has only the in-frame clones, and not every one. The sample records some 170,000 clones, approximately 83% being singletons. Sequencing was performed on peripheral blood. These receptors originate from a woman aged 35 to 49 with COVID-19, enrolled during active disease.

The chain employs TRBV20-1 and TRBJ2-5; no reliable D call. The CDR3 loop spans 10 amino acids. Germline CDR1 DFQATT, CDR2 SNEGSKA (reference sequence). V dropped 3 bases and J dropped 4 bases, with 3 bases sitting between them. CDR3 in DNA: TGCAGTGCTAGGAGAGAGACCCAGTACTTC. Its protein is CSARRETQYF.

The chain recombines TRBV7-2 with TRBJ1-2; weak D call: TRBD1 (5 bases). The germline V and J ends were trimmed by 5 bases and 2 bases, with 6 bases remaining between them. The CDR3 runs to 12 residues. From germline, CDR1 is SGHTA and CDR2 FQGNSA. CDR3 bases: TGTGCCAGCAGCCCAGGGAACTATGGCTACACCTTC. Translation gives CASSPGNYGYTF.

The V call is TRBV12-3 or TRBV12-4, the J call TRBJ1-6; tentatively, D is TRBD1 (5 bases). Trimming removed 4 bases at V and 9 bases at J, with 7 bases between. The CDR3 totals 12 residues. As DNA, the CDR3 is TGTGCCAGCAGTTCCAGGGCTTCACCCCTCCACTTT. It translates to CASSSRASPLHF.

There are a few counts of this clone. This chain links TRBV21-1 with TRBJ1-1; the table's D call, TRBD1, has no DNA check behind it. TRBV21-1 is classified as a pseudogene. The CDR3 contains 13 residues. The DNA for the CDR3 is TGTGCCAGCATAGACAGGGAGAGCACTGAAGCTTTCTTT. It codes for CASIDRESTEAFF.

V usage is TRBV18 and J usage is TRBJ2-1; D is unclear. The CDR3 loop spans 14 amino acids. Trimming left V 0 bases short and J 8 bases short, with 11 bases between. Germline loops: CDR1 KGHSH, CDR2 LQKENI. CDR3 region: CASSPPRPKDEQFF. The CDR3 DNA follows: TGTGCCAGCTCACCACCGAGGCCGAAGGATGAGCAGTTCTTC.